The rows below give T cell receptor beta chains drawn from one sample of a study of identical twins. TCRdb reprocessed the 5' RACE reads via MiXCR and lists one record per CDR3 protein. Among 300,000 to 350,000 distinct CDR3 sequences listed, approximately 13% were seen once. These data are also associated with another study on yellow fever vaccine responses in identical twins.

Sample: CD8+ T cells sorted from blood. These receptors all stem from a woman aged 18-29 years in good health. Each CDR3 is given with its conserved first and last residue. The order of the fields is D gene, clone size, J gene, V gene, CDR3 DNA, CDR3 protein. D genes are given only for firm matches. Expanded clones get a size class; other rows say once, few or many, or leave the size out.

.	.	TRBJ1-2	TRBV11-1	TGTGCCAGCAGCCAAAGTCAGGGTCGCCTTACTGCTAACTATGGCTACACCTTC	CASSQSQGRLTANYGYTF
TRBD1	few	TRBJ1-2	TRBV12-3/TRBV12-4	TGTGCCAGCAGCCAGGACAGGTTGGATGGCTACACCTTC	CASSQDRLDGYTF
TRBD1	.	TRBJ1-2	TRBV9	TGTGCCAGCAGCGTTGGGACAGGGGCAGATGGCTACACCTTC	CASSVGTGADGYTF
.	few	TRBJ1-5	TRBV7-9	TGTGCCAGCAGCTTAGTCAGCGGCAACGGCAATCAGCCCCAGCATTTT	CASSLVSGNGNQPQHF
.	.	TRBJ1-1	TRBV11-2	TGTGCCAGCAGCTTAGGGGTCGGGGGGCGCTTCCCCACTGAAGCTTTCTTT	CASSLGVGGRFPTEAFF
TRBD2	few	TRBJ2-5	TRBV11-1	TGTGCCAGCAGCTTAGCGGTGCGACTAGCGGGCACCCAAGAGACCCAGTACTTC	CASSLAVRLAGTQETQYF
.	.	TRBJ1-2	TRBV24-1	TGTGCCACCAGTGATTCAGGGTATGGCTACACCTTC	CATSDSGYGYTF
.	few	TRBJ2-4	TRBV2	TGTGCCAGCAGTGAATACTACTTAGCCAAAAACATTCAGTACTTC	CASSEYYLAKNIQYF
TRBD2	.	TRBJ2-5	TRBV6-2/TRBV6-3	TGTGCCACCTCGGCGGAAGCGGGGCCCCCGCGGGAGACCCAGTACTTC	CATSAEAGPPRETQYF
TRBD1	.	TRBJ2-3	TRBV13	TGTGCCAGCAGCGAAAAGGGGACAGGGGGTCGGAGTACGCAGTATTTT	CASSEKGTGGRSTQYF
.	.	TRBJ2-1	TRBV4-1	TGCGCCAGCAGCCAAGAGTTTATGGTTGGGGGGAATGAGCAGTTCTTC	CASSQEFMVGGNEQFF